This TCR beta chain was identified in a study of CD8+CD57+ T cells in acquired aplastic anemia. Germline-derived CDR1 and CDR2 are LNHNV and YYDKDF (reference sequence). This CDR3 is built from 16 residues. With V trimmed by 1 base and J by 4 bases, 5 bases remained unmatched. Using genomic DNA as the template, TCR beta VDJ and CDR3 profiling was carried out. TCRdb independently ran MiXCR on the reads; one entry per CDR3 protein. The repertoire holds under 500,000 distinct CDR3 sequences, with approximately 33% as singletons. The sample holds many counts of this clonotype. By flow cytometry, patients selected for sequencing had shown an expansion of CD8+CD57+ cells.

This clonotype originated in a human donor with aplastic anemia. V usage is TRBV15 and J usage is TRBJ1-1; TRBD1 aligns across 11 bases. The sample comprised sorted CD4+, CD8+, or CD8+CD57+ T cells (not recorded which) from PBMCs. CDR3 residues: CATSRVTGTGGTEAFF. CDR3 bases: TGTGCCACCAGCAGAGTAACCGGGACAGGGGGCACTGAAGCTTTCTTT.